The T cell receptor (beta chain) described here comes from a study of T cells in Graves' hyperthyroidism and ophthalmopathy. This clonotype was observed many times. Its antigen is not known. CDR1 and CDR2 (germline): SGHTA, FQGNSA. The CDR3 contains 11 residues. Germline trimming cut 6 bases from V and 5 bases from J; bases unmatched to any gene: 1. Criteria for exclusion of patients were uncontrolled infection, other autoimmune disease, pregnancy or lactation. Study outcomes and limitations: Most thyroid clonotypes expanded above 0.001 appeared in blood too. Ophthalmopathy and stable hyperthyroidism were separated by a 13 V-J model.

Amplification yielded TCR beta CDR3 regions, with RNA transcripts as the source. An initial round of RT-PCR targeting the TCR CDR3 relied on the HTBI primer set. TCRdb used MiXCR to reprocess the multiplex PCR reads, holding one entry per CDR3 protein. Among about 350,000 distinct CDR3 sequences, less than 20% were seen once, and the ten largest hold 15% to 18%. Sequenced material: blood. The sequence derives from a woman aged 40 to 55 with Graves' ophthalmopathy. V usage is TRBV7-2 and J usage is TRBJ2-7; 7 positions agree with TRBD2. The CDR3 sequence: CASRGGDEQYF. DNA for the CDR3: TGTGCCAGCAGGGGGGGGGACGAGCAGTACTTC.